The clone carrying this T cell receptor (beta chain) was detected ten times or more. Its cognate antigen is unknown. Per the authors' pipeline: Sample-level TCR yields exhibited a median of approximately 89,000, with a range of about 23,224 to 690,600. TCRdb used MiXCR to reprocess the RACE reads, holding one entry per CDR3 protein. The V and J calls and clone size come from TCRdb's table, not from the authors' own analysis. The profile shows about 350,000 distinct CDR3 sequences, over 5% of them singletons. The time point here: pre-sensitization, week 0. Sample treatment: therapeutic diphenylcyclopropenone sensitization with weekly scalp DPC. Those who donated were patients with alopecia, 18 to 70 years of age, and suitable for DPC. Germline CDR1 is SGDLS and CDR2 is YYNGEE. V lost 4 bases and J 5 bases, leaving 12 bases between the germline ends. This CDR3 contains 13 residues. These data originate in a study of human T cells and chemical hapten exposure.

Whole-study results and caveats: Expanded TCRs produced significantly more large CDR3 similarity clusters than controls did.

This receptor was identified in a young woman with alopecia areata. Some clones in this sample may be carry-over from other donors' samples. The chain links TRBV9 to TRBJ2-5, with D perhaps given as TRBD1 or TRBD2 (5 bases each). The sequencing used whole blood, collected in connection with sensitization to the hapten diphenylcyclopropenone (DPC). In DNA form, the CDR3 reads TGTGCCAGCAGCTCGGGGCCGGGGGAGACCCAGTACTTC. Its protein product is CASSSGPGETQYF. Variable domain in full (rest from reference TRBV9 and TRBJ2-5): DSGVTQTPKHLITATGQRVTLRCSPRSGDLSVYWYQQSLDQGLQFLIQYYNGEERAKGNILERFSAQQFPDLHSELNLSSLELGDSALYFCASSSGPGETQYFGPGTRLLVL.